These 32 T cell receptor beta chains were sequenced from one sample in a study of T cells in Graves' hyperthyroidism and ophthalmopathy. Authors of the study amplified TCR beta CDR3 regions from RNA transcripts. The HTBI primer set served for first-round RT-PCR of the TCR CDR3. TCRdb re-called the multiplex PCR reads through MiXCR, storing one row per CDR3 protein. Among over 500,000 distinct CDR3 sequences listed, 17% were seen once. The sequenced sample consisted of blood. The origin of the receptors is a woman in her late teens or twenties with Graves' ophthalmopathy.

This clonotype has ten or more counts. The chain couples TRBV2 to TRBJ2-2; no clear D. V gave up 4 bases and J gave up 0 bases, with 9 bases separating them. The CDR3 consists of 15 residues. The germline CDR1 and CDR2 sequences are SNHLY and FYNNEI. CDR3 DNA sequence: TGTGCCAGCAGTGCCAGTTTCGCGAACACCGGGGAGCTGTTTTTT. This encodes CASSASFANTGELFF.

This clonotype was found many times. This chain uses TRBV12-3 or TRBV12-4 with TRBJ1-2; 7 nucleotides line up with TRBD1. After removal of 6 bases from V and 5 bases from J, the junction contained 12 bases not matched to a gene. This CDR3 has 15 amino acids. The CDR3 reads CASRSTGRGRYGYTF. Written as DNA, the CDR3 is TGTGCCAGCAGGTCGACAGGGAGGGGTCGGTATGGCTACACCTTC.

In this sample, this clonotype turned up many times. CDR3 sequence reads: CASSRTGLTDTQYF. DNA for the CDR3: TGTGCCAGCAGTCGTACAGGGCTCACAGATACGCAGTATTTT. V and J are TRBV9 and TRBJ2-3, with D tentatively TRBD1 (6 bases). The germline V and J ends were trimmed by 5 bases and 2 bases, with 12 bases remaining between them. CDR1 is SGDLS and CDR2 is YYNGEE in the germline V gene. This CDR3 is 14 amino acids long.

This clonotype was detected ten times or more. This chain uses TRBV6-2 or TRBV6-3 with TRBJ2-2, with 10 bases that match TRBD2. The CDR3 has 18 residues. The V and J ends lost 0 bases and 5 bases, in that order; junction bases with no gene match: 9. Germline V CDR1 and CDR2: MNHEY, SVGEGT. The DNA of the CDR3 is TGTGCCAGCAGTTACTCGTTTCCTAGCGGGAGTGGGACCGGGGAGCTGTTTTTT. Translated, it gives CASSYSFPSGSGTGELFF.

At least ten counts were recorded for this clonotype. The rearrangement joins TRBV6-1 to TRBJ1-2; the match to TRBD1 covers 12 bases. Germline CDR1 reads MNHNS; CDR2 reads SASEGT. After removal of 6 bases from V and 7 bases from J, the junction contained 12 bases not matched to a gene. The CDR3 is 16 amino acids. CDR3 nucleotides: TGTGCCAGCAGCCAATTTGGGACAGGGGGCGAAGGTGGCTACACCTTC. Protein: CASSQFGTGGEGGYTF.

The rearrangement links TRBV12-3 or TRBV12-4 to TRBJ2-2; D possibly corresponds to TRBD2 (5 bases). Trimming took off 6 bases at V and 0 bases at J, with 14 bases between the two ends. The CDR3 totals 16 residues. The DNA of the CDR3 is TGTGCCAGCAGGACAAAGGCGGGTACGAACACCGGGGAGCTGTTTTTT. Protein sequence: CASRTKAGTNTGELFF.

About this clonotype: A much more abundant neighbour one base away suggests this may be a read error. The J gene is TRBJ2-7, the V gene TRBV6-2 or TRBV6-3; TRBD1 might be the D (6 bases). Trimming left V 10 bases short and J 0 bases short, with 10 bases between. CDR3 size: 12 residues. Germline V gene lookup returns CDR1 MNHEY and CDR2 SVGEGT. CDR3 nucleotide sequence: TGTGCCATCGGACAGTTCTCCTACGAGCAGTACTTC. Translated: CAIGQFSYEQYF.

This clonotype was seen a handful of times. V gene TRBV6-5 combines with J gene TRBJ1-5; no clear D. This CDR3 has 15 residues. Germline-derived CDR1 and CDR2 are MNHEY and SVGAGI. Trimming cost V 5 bases and J 2 bases, with 13 bases left between them. The CDR3 DNA reads as TGTGCCAGCAGTGGAGTGGTCAATGGCAATCAGCCCCAGCATTTT. Translation gives CASSGVVNGNQPQHF.

This clonotype was counted between two and nine times. The chain couples TRBV29-1 to TRBJ2-3; 8 nucleotides agree with TRBD1. This CDR3 has 16 residues. Germline V lookup: CDR1 SQVTM, CDR2 ANQGSEA. J was trimmed by 6 bases and V by 1 base; bases with no gene match: 12. The CDR3 DNA follows: TGCAGCGTTGAAGGCAGGGGGCGCCTTGATGAGGATACGCAGTATTTT. Translation gives CSVEGRGRLDEDTQYF.

Note on this clonotype: Since the CDR3 does not end with the conserved phenylalanine or tryptophan, this likely comes from a read error. This chain uses TRBV20-1 with TRBJ1-5; D not resolved. CDR1 DFQATT and CDR2 SNEGSKA come from the germline V gene (reference sequence). This CDR3 is built from 15 residues. The ends were cut back, 3 bases at V and 1 base at J, with 13 bases in the middle. The CDR3 is CSASSAGISNQPQHL. For the CDR3, the DNA is TGCAGTGCTAGTTCCGCGGGAATCAGCAATCAGCCCCAGCATCTT.

This clonotype was seen more than once but under ten times. The chain has TRBV5-6 and TRBJ2-2, with 10 bases lining up with TRBD2. In germline, CDR1 is SGHDT, CDR2 YYEEEE. The CDR3 extends over 16 amino acids. V shed 4 bases and J 7 bases; nucleotides not matched to a gene: 10. The CDR3 reads CASSQSTSGNFGELFF. In DNA, the CDR3 is TGTGCCAGCAGCCAATCTACTAGCGGGAATTTCGGGGAGCTGTTTTTT.

The table lists this clonotype with many counts. The V gene is TRBV27, the J gene TRBJ1-1; 7 bases map to TRBD1. Germline assignment: CDR1 MNHEY and CDR2 SMNVEV (reference sequence). The CDR3 extends over 14 amino acids. Trimming cost V 5 bases and J 0 bases; bases outside gene matches: 3. Here the CDR3 DNA reads TGTGCCAGCAGTAGGGGGCCCATGAACACTGAAGCTTTCTTT. It codes for CASSRGPMNTEAFF.

Many counts were recorded for this clonotype. The CDR3 DNA follows: TGTGCCAGCAGCTCATACCCAGGGACTAGCGGGATCTACAATGAGCAGTTCTTC. It is translated as CASSSYPGTSGIYNEQFF. The chain uses TRBV7-3 and TRBJ2-1, with 13 bases fitting TRBD2. The V gene end was trimmed by 4 bases and the J gene end by 3 bases; junction bases not matched to a gene: 9. Germline V lookup: CDR1 SGHTA, CDR2 FQGTGA. CDR3 length equals 18 residues.

This clonotype was picked up many times. The V gene is TRBV15, the J gene TRBJ2-1, with TRBD2 identical over 12 bases. The junction had 9 bases not matched to a gene; V was cut back by 4 bases and J by 8 bases. CDR3 length: 16 amino acids. Per germline, CDR1 LNHNV and CDR2 YYDKDF (reference sequence). CDR3 protein: CATSKLLAGGVDEQFF. The CDR3 DNA reads TGTGCCACCAGCAAATTACTAGCGGGGGGCGTGGATGAGCAGTTCTTC. The whole variable domain, remainder taken from reference TRBV15 and TRBJ2-1, is DAMVIQNPRYQVTQFGKPVTLSCSQTLNHNVMYWYQQKSSQAPKLLFHYYDKDFNNEADTPDNFQSRRPNTSFCFLDIRSPGLGDTAMYLCATSKLLAGGVDEQFFGPGTRLTVL.

Ten or more counts support this clonotype. This chain uses TRBV13 with TRBJ2-7; a weak D match, TRBD1 (5 bases). CDR3 length: 14 residues. The V end was cut by 0 bases, the J end by 3 bases, with 9 bases between. Germline CDR1 PRHDT, CDR2 FYEKMQ (reference sequence). CDR3 nucleotide sequence: TGTGCCAGCAGCTTAGGGACAGAGAACTACGAGCAGTACTTC. Its protein product is CASSLGTENYEQYF.

Many counts were recorded for this clonotype. The chain links TRBV27 to TRBJ2-3, with D hard to call. V lost 7 bases and J 5 bases, leaving 4 bases between the germline ends. The CDR3 covers 10 residues. Looked up from germline, CDR1 is MNHEY and CDR2 is SMNVEV (reference sequence). The CDR3 DNA sequence: TGTGCCAGCAACGGAGATACGCAGTATTTT. Translation: CASNGDTQYF.

This clonotype was detected ten times or more. V usage is TRBV20-1 and J usage is TRBJ1-1; D ambiguous. The V end was cut by 5 bases, the J end by 0 bases, with 10 bases between. Germline CDR1 DFQATT, CDR2 SNEGSKA (reference sequence). This CDR3 spans 13 amino acids. Here the CDR3 DNA reads TGCAGTGCTTACCGGACGGTGAACACTGAAGCTTTCTTT. It specifies CSAYRTVNTEAFF.

The gene calls are TRBV24-1 and TRBJ2-2; TRBD2 aligns across 7 bases. Looked up from germline, CDR1 is KGHDR and CDR2 is SFDVKD. V shed 4 bases and J 1 base; nucleotides not matched to a gene: 11. The CDR3 consists of 18 residues. The DNA for the CDR3 is TGTGCCACCAGTGAAATGGGCGGGAGCAGGCTGAACACCGGGGAGCTGTTTTTT. Translated: CATSEMGGSRLNTGELFF.

This clonotype has only a few counts. The chain couples TRBV30 to TRBJ2-7; D unresolved. Germline V gene lookup returns CDR1 GTSNPN and CDR2 SVGIG (reference sequence). V gave up 2 bases and J gave up 1 base, with 12 bases separating them. This CDR3 has 14 residues. The CDR3 DNA is TGTGCCTGGAGTCCGGACCCCGGGTCCTACGAGCAGTACTTC. Translated: CAWSPDPGSYEQYF.

This clonotype has a count of ten or more. V and J are TRBV6-5 and TRBJ1-1; maybe TRBD1 (5 bases). Germline V gives CDR1 MNHEY, CDR2 SVGAGI. Trimming left V 2 bases short and J 4 bases short, with 5 bases between. The CDR3 has 12 residues. This CDR3 is CASSYDSTEAFF. The DNA for the CDR3 is TGTGCCAGCAGTTACGACAGCACTGAAGCTTTCTTT.

V usage is TRBV11-2 and J usage is TRBJ1-4, with 10 bases fitting TRBD1. J gave up 8 bases and V 5 bases, and 5 bases lay outside the gene matches. Germline CDR1 and CDR2: SGHAT and FQNNGV. CDR3 length: 14 residues. The CDR3 protein is CASSRTGGGEKLFF. CDR3 nucleotides: TGTGCCAGCAGCCGGACAGGGGGGGGCGAAAAACTGTTTTTT. The full variable domain, rest sourced from reference TRBV11-2 and TRBJ1-4, is EAGVAQSPRYKIIEKRQSVAFWCNPISGHATLYWYQQILGQGPKLLIQFQNNGVVDDSQLPKDRFSAERLKGVDSTLKIQPAKLEDSAVYLCASSRTGGGEKLFFGSGTQLSVL.

The table lists this clonotype with many counts. The V and J genes are TRBV28 and TRBJ1-4; D call uncertain. V lost 6 bases and J lost 7, with 15 bases in between. The CDR3 sequence is 14 residues long. Per the germline V gene, CDR1 is MDHEN and CDR2 is SYDVKM. CDR3 amino acids: CASRPGRASEKLFF. The CDR3 nucleotides read TGTGCCAGCAGGCCCGGACGAGCGTCTGAAAAACTGTTTTTT.

V gene TRBV6-5 combines with J gene TRBJ2-1, with TRBD2 matching 15 bases. The CDR3 is 17 amino acids. With V trimmed by 4 bases and J by 7 bases, 8 bases remained unmatched. CDR1 MNHEY and CDR2 SVGAGI come from the germline V gene. The CDR3 region has the DNA TGTGCCAGCAGTTGGACTAGCGGGAGGGCCCTGGGGAATGAGCAGTTCTTC. Its translation: CASSWTSGRALGNEQFF.

The chain links TRBV7-8 to TRBJ1-1; possibly TRBD1 for D (5 bases). Per germline, CDR1 SGHVS and CDR2 FQNEAQ. This CDR3 region has 15 residues. The germline V and J ends were trimmed by 0 bases and 0 bases, with 8 bases remaining between them. The CDR3 DNA sequence: TGTGCCAGCAGCTTAGCGGGACTCCTGAACACTGAAGCTTTCTTT. The encoded protein is CASSLAGLLNTEAFF.

This clonotype was counted ten times or more. The V call is TRBV11-2, the J call TRBJ1-1; no reliable D call. The germline V gene has CDR1 SGHAT and CDR2 FQNNGV. Trimming cost V 3 bases and J 2 bases, with 13 bases left between them. This CDR3 has 15 amino acids. The CDR3: CASSLHPGLNTEAFF. The CDR3 bases are TGTGCCAGCAGCTTGCACCCGGGCCTAAACACTGAAGCTTTCTTT.

This clonotype was detected ten times or more. This rearrangement joins TRBV2 to TRBJ1-5; unclear D gene. CDR3 size: 16 residues. The germline CDR1 and CDR2 sequences are SNHLY and FYNNEI. Trimming removed 2 bases at V and 1 base at J, with 12 bases between. As DNA, the CDR3 is TGTGCCAGCAGTGAAAGGGTGACGGGGAGCAATCAGCCCCAGCATTTT. Its protein product is CASSERVTGSNQPQHF.

This clonotype was seen ten or more times. The chain combines TRBV12-3 or TRBV12-4 with TRBJ1-1; 8 nucleotides line up with TRBD1. The CDR3 is made up of 14 amino acids. Trimming took 6 bases from V and 2 from J; bases not matched to a gene: 5. This CDR3 is CASSRTGTNTEAFF. In nucleotides, the CDR3 is TGTGCCAGCAGCCGGACAGGGACTAACACTGAAGCTTTCTTT.

Many counts were recorded for this clonotype. V gene TRBV27 combines with J gene TRBJ1-1, with 10 bases aligning to TRBD1. With V trimmed by 7 bases and J by 4 bases, 3 bases remained unmatched. CDR1 and CDR2 from the germline V gene are MNHEY and SMNVEV (reference sequence). The CDR3 has 13 residues. The CDR3 DNA reads as TGTGCCAGCAAGGGACAGGGGCCCACTGAAGCTTTCTTT. Its translation: CASKGQGPTEAFF.

The gene calls are TRBV29-1 and TRBJ2-3; 9 bases are shared with TRBD2. J gave up 2 bases and V 6 bases, and 6 bases lay outside the gene matches. Germline CDR1 reads SQVTM; CDR2 reads ANQGSEA. The CDR3 contains 14 residues. CDR3 DNA: TGCAGCGTCGCGCCTAGCGGGGCCACAGATACGCAGTATTTT. This sequence encodes CSVAPSGATDTQYF.

This clonotype was found many times. J is TRBJ2-5 and V is TRBV2; D gene ambiguous. V lost 2 bases, J lost 5 bases, and 6 bases lay in between. From germline, CDR1 is SNHLY and CDR2 FYNNEI. This CDR3 comprises 12 residues. CDR3: CASSEMRETQYF. CDR3 nucleotides: TGTGCCAGCAGTGAAATGAGGGAGACCCAGTACTTC.

This clonotype was detected ten times or more. The chain joins TRBV5-8 to TRBJ2-1; the match to TRBD2 covers 11 bases. The CDR3 runs 18 residues. With V trimmed by 3 bases and J by 8 bases, 16 bases remained unmatched. The germline V gene encodes CDR1 SGHTS and CDR2 YDEGEE. The CDR3 reads CASSSTRIVAGGRYEQFF. CDR3 DNA: TGTGCCAGCAGCTCCACGCGGATAGTAGCGGGAGGGCGGTATGAGCAGTTCTTC. The entire variable domain, with the rest obtained from reference TRBV5-8 and TRBJ2-1, is as follows: EAGVTQSPTHLIKTRGQQATLRCSPISGHTSVYWYQQALGLGLQFLLWYDEGEERNRGNFPPRFSGRQFPNYSSELNVNALELEDSALYLCASSSTRIVAGGRYEQFFGPGTRLTVL.

Ten or more counts support this clonotype. This chain connects TRBV18 to TRBJ1-4; perhaps TRBD1 as D (6 bases). V was cut by 5 bases and J by 1 base, with 11 bases left in between. Per the germline V gene, CDR1 is KGHSH and CDR2 is LQKENI. This CDR3 is 15 amino acids long. CDR3 region: CASSATGITNEKLFF. The CDR3 DNA reads TGTGCCAGCTCAGCAACAGGGATAACTAATGAAAAACTGTTTTTT.